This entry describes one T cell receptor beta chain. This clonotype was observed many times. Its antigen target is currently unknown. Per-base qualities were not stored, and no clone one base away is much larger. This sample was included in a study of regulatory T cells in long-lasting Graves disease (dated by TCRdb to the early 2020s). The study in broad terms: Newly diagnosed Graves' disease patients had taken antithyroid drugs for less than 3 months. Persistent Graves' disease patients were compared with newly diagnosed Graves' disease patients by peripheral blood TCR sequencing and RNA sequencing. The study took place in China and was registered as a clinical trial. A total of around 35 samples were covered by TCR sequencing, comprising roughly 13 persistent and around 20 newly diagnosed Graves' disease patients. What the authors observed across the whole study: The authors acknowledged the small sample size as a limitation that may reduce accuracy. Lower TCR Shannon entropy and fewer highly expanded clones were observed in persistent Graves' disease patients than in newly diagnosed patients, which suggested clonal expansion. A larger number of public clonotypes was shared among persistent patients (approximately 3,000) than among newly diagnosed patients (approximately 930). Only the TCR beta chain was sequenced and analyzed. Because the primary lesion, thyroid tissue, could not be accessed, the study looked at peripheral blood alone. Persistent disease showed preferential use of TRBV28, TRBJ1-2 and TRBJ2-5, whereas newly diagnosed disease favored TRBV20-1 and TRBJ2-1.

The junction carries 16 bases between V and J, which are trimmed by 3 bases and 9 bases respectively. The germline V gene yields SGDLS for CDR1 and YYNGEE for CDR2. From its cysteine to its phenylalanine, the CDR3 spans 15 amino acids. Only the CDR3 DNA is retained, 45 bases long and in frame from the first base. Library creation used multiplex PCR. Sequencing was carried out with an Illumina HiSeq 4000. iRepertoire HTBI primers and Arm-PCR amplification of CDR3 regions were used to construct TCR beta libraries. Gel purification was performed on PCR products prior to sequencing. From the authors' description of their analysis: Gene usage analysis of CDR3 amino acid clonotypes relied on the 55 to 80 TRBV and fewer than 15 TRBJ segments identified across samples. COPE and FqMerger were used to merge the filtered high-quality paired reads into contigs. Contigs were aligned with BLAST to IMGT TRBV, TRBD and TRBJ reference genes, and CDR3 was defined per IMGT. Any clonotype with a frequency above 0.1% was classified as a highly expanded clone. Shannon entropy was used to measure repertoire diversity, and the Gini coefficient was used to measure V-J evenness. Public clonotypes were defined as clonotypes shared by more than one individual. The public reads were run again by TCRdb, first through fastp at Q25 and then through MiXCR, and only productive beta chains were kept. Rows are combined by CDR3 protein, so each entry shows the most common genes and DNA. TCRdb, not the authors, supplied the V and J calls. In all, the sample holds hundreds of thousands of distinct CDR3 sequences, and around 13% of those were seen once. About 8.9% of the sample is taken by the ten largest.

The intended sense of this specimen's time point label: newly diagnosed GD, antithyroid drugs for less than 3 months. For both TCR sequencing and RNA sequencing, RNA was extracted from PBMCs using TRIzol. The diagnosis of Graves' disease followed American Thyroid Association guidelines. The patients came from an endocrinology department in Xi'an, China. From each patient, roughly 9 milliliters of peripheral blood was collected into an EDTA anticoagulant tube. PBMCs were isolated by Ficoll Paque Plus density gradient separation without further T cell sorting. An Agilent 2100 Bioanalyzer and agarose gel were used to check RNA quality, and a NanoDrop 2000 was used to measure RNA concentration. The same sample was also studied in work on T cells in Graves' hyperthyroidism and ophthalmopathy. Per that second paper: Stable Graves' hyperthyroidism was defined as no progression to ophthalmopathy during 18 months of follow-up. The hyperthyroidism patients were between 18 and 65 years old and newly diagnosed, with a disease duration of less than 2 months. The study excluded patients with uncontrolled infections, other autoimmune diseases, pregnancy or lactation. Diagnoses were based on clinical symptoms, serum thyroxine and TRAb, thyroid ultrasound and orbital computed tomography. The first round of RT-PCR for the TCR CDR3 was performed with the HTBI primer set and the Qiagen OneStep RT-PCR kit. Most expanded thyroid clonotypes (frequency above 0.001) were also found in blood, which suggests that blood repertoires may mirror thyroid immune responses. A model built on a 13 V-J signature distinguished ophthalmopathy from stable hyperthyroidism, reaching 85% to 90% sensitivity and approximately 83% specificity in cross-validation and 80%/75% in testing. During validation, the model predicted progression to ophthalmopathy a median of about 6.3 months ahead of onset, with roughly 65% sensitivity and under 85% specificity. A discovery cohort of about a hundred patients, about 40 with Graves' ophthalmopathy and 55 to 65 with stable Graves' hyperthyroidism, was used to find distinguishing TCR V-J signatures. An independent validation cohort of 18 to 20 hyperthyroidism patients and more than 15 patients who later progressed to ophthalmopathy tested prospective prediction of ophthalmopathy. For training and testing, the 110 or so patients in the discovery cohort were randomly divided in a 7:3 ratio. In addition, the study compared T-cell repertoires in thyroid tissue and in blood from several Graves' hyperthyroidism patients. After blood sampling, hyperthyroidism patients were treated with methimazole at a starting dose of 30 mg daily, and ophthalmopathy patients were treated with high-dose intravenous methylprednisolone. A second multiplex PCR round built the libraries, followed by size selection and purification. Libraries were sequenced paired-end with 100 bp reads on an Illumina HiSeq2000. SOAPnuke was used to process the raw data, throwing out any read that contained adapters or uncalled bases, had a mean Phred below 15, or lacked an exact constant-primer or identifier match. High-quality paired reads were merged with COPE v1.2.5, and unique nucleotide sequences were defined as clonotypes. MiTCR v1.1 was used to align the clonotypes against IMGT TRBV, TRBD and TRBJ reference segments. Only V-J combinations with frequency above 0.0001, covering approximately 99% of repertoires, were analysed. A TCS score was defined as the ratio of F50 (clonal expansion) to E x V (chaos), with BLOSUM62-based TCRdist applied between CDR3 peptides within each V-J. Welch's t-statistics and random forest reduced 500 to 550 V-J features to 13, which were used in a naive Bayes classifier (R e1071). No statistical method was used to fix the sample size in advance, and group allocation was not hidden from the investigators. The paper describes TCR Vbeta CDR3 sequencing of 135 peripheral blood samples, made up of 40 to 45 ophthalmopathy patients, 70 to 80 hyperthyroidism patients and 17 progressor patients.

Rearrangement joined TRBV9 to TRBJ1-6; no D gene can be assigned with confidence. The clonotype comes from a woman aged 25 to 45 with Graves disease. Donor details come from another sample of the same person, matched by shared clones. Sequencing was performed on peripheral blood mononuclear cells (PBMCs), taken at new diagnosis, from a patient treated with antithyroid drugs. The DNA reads TGTGCCAGCAGCGCCACCCCCCGAATCAGTTCACCCCTCCACTTT. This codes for CASSATPRISSPLHF.